The entry below gives a single T cell receptor beta chain sequence along with its context. Its antigen remains unidentified. Other DNA sequences in the sample encode the same CDR3. The data belong to a study of beta chain features in type 1 diabetes. CDR3 length equals 14 residues. V gave up 0 bases and J gave up 1 base, with 7 bases separating them. Germline CDR1 is SGDLS and CDR2 is YYNGEE. Whole-study findings and limits: The study found moderately but significantly shorter TCRB CDR3s in all four CD4+ subsets of Type 1 diabetes patients.

Expressed TCRB transcripts were sequenced after all isolated RNA was converted to cDNA. Libraries were prepared by immunoSEQ multiplex PCR; TCRdb keeps only in-frame clonotypes and omits some of them. The table has about 710,000 clones, roughly an eighth seen once. The TCR was taken from a man between 18 and 29 years old with type 1 diabetes. The genes are TRBV9 and TRBJ1-1; D gene unclear. Sequences were obtained from naive CD4+ T cells from blood. In DNA, the CDR3 is TGTGCCAGCAGCGTAGACGGCGCGAACACTGAAGCTTTCTTT. Its translation is CASSVDGANTEAFF.